The 6 T cell receptor beta chains reported below all come from one sample, sequenced in a study of T cells in Graves' hyperthyroidism and ophthalmopathy. Authors of the study amplified TCR beta CDR3 regions from RNA transcripts. The HTBI primer set drove a first-round RT-PCR of the TCR CDR3. MiXCR, applied by TCRdb to the multiplex PCR reads, yields one record per CDR3 protein. The sample yields a few hundred thousand distinct CDR3 sequences, approximately 14% seen once. Sequenced sample: blood. The receptors were gathered from a woman aged 25 to 39 with Graves' hyperthyroidism.

This clonotype was detected many times. The V call is TRBV5-1, the J call TRBJ2-3, with D uncertain. V gave up 4 bases and J gave up 3 bases, with 9 bases separating them. The CDR3 consists of 13 residues. Germline CDR1 SGHRS, CDR2 YFSETQ. The CDR3 bases are TGCGCCAGCAGCGAGACCGTAACAGATACGCAGTATTTT. Translation gives CASSETVTDTQYF.

The genes are TRBV10-3 and TRBJ2-3; 15 bases match TRBD2. Germline V gives CDR1 ENHRY, CDR2 SYGVKD. V shed 7 bases, J shed 4 bases, and the junction held 6 bases outside the gene matches. This CDR3 comprises 16 residues. Here the CDR3 reads CAITPGLAGGADTQYF. The CDR3 DNA follows: TGTGCCATCACTCCGGGACTAGCGGGAGGTGCAGATACGCAGTATTTT.

In this sample, this clonotype turned up a few times. Without the conserved terminal phenylalanine or tryptophan, this CDR3 likely stems from a read error. The chain carries TRBV20-1 and TRBJ2-7, with 9 nucleotides matching TRBD2. The CDR3 consists of 16 residues. With V trimmed by 0 bases and J by 4 bases, 10 bases remained unmatched. Per germline, CDR1 DFQATT and CDR2 SNEGSKA (reference sequence). As DNA, the CDR3 is TGCAGTGCTAGAGACAGTCTTGCTAGCGGGGCGTACGAGCAGTACCTC. Residues: CSARDSLASGAYEQYL.

The V gene is TRBV6-2 or TRBV6-3, the J gene TRBJ2-1; 8 bases line up with TRBD1. V lost 4 bases and J lost 12; bases outside the gene matches: 8. The CDR3 length is 13 residues. CDR1 and CDR2 from the germline V gene are MNHEY and SVGEGT. For the CDR3, the DNA is TGTGCCAGCAGTTCCGGGACAGGAGCCGCGCAGTTCTTC. Translating gives CASSSGTGAAQFF.

This clonotype was counted at least ten times. V usage is TRBV29-1 and J usage is TRBJ2-3; D is undetermined. The CDR3 contains 13 residues. The germline V gene encodes CDR1 SQVTM and CDR2 ANQGSEA. V dropped 1 base and J dropped 1 base, with 6 bases sitting between them. The CDR3 region is CSVEGQGTDTQYF. DNA for the CDR3: TGCAGCGTTGAAGGGCAGGGCACAGATACGCAGTATTTT.

Many counts were recorded for this clonotype. CDR3 protein: CASSLTDGASDTQYF. The DNA for the CDR3 is TGTGCCAGCAGTCTCACGGACGGGGCGTCAGATACGCAGTATTTT. V gene TRBV27 combines with J gene TRBJ2-3; D possibly uses TRBD1 or TRBD2 (5 bases each). The germline V and J ends were trimmed by 5 bases and 4 bases, with 16 bases remaining between them. The CDR3 runs to 15 residues. CDR1 MNHEY and CDR2 SMNVEV come from the germline V gene (reference sequence).